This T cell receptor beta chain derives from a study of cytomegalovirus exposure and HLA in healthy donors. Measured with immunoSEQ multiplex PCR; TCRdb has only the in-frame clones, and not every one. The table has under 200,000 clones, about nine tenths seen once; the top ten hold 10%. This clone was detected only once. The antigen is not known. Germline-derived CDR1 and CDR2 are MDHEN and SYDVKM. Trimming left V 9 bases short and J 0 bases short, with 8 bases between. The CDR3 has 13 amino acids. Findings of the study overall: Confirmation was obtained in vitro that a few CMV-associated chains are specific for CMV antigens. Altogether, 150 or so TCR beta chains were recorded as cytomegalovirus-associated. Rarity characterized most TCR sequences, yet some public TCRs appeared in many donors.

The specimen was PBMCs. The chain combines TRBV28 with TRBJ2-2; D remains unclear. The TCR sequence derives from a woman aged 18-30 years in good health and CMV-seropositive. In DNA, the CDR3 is TGTGCCAGTTACACCACGAACACCGGGGAGCTGTTTTTT. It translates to CASYTTNTGELFF.